This is a list of T cell receptor beta chains from one sample in a study of Ad26.COV2.S vaccination and SARS-CoV-2 variants. The assay was immunoSEQ multiplex PCR, and TCRdb's table has in-frame clones only and misses some. The profile shows roughly 460,000 clones, about nine tenths of them singletons. The sample consisted of peripheral blood, taken in a trial of Ad26.COV2.S vaccine versus placebo. The receptors derive from a person aged 18-60 years who received the Ad26.COV2.S COVID-19 vaccine or a placebo. Each CDR3 is given with its conserved first and last residue. Fields, in order: J gene, D gene, V gene, clone size, CDR3 protein, CDR3 DNA. The D gene is left open where the match is weak. A clone size is listed for some rows: how often the clone was seen (once, few, many), or a class if it is expanded.

J gene: TRBJ2-5
D gene: NA
V gene: TRBV10-3
clone size: NA
CDR3 protein: CAISDQKSRQETQYF
CDR3 DNA: TGTGCCATCAGTGACCAAAAAAGCAGGCAAGAGACCCAGTACTTC

J gene: TRBJ1-1
D gene: NA
V gene: TRBV29-1
clone size: NA
CDR3 protein: CSVDRVGTEAFF
CDR3 DNA: TGCAGCGTTGACAGGGTCGGGACTGAAGCTTTCTTT

J gene: TRBJ1-2
D gene: TRBD1
V gene: TRBV7-9
clone size: NA
CDR3 protein: CASSLGGQNYGYTF
CDR3 DNA: TGTGCCAGCAGCTTAGGGGGACAGAACTATGGCTACACCTTC

J gene: TRBJ2-7
D gene: TRBD1
V gene: TRBV3-1/TRBV3-2
clone size: NA
CDR3 protein: CASSRGQGEQYF
CDR3 DNA: TGTGCCAGCAGCCGGGGACAGGGCGAGCAGTACTTC

J gene: TRBJ1-4
D gene: NA
V gene: TRBV18
clone size: NA
CDR3 protein: CASSRRGQGSEKLFF
CDR3 DNA: TGTGCCAGCTCCCGACGGGGGCAGGGCAGTGAAAAACTGTTTTTT

J gene: TRBJ2-7
D gene: NA
V gene: TRBV24-1
clone size: NA
CDR3 protein: CATSDYYEQYF
CDR3 DNA: TGTGCCACCAGTGATTACTACGAGCAGTACTTC

J gene: TRBJ1-3
D gene: TRBD1
V gene: TRBV29-1
clone size: NA
CDR3 protein: CSVVFGTVSGNTIYF
CDR3 DNA: TGCAGCGTTGTATTCGGGACAGTCTCTGGAAACACCATATATTTT

J gene: TRBJ2-3
D gene: TRBD1
V gene: TRBV6-5
clone size: NA
CDR3 protein: CASSYGPRGLGDTQYF
CDR3 DNA: TGTGCCAGCAGTTACGGACCCAGGGGGCTGGGAGATACGCAGTATTTT

J gene: TRBJ1-2
D gene: NA
V gene: TRBV3-1/TRBV3-2
clone size: NA
CDR3 protein: CASRGEGGDYGYTF
CDR3 DNA: TGTGCCAGCCGAGGTGAGGGAGGGGACTATGGCTACACCTTC

J gene: TRBJ1-1
D gene: NA
V gene: TRBV7-2
clone size: NA
CDR3 protein: CASSLGGGPWAFF
CDR3 DNA: TGTGCCAGCAGCTTAGGGGGAGGACCTTGGGCTTTCTTT

J gene: TRBJ1-4
D gene: NA
V gene: TRBV18
clone size: NA
CDR3 protein: CASSDNGEKLFF
CDR3 DNA: TGTGCCAGCTCGGACAATGGGGAAAAACTGTTTTTT

J gene: TRBJ1-2
D gene: NA
V gene: TRBV25-1
clone size: NA
CDR3 protein: CATSNNFPRYGYTF
CDR3 DNA: TGTGCCACTTCGAACAATTTCCCCCGCTATGGCTACACCTTC

J gene: TRBJ1-2
D gene: TRBD1
V gene: TRBV7-2
clone size: few
CDR3 protein: CASSRPGTGPYGYTF
CDR3 DNA: TGTGCCAGCAGCCGCCCCGGGACAGGACCGTATGGCTACACCTTC

J gene: TRBJ1-1
D gene: NA
V gene: TRBV7-2
clone size: once
CDR3 protein: CASSAQGGINTEAFF
CDR3 DNA: TGTGCCAGCAGCGCGCAGGGAGGCATTAACACTGAAGCTTTCTTT

J gene: TRBJ2-1
D gene: TRBD2
V gene: TRBV14
clone size: NA
CDR3 protein: CASSPSGRRKNEQFF
CDR3 DNA: TGTGCCAGCAGCCCCAGCGGGAGGAGGAAAAATGAGCAGTTCTTC

J gene: TRBJ1-4
D gene: NA
V gene: TRBV28
clone size: NA
CDR3 protein: CASSVTTAPGLKLFF
CDR3 DNA: TGTGCCAGCAGTGTAACCACGGCCCCTGGGTTGAAACTGTTTTTT

J gene: TRBJ2-1
D gene: TRBD2
V gene: TRBV29-1
clone size: NA
CDR3 protein: CSVDGGRAYNEQFF
CDR3 DNA: TGCAGCGTTGACGGCGGGAGGGCCTACAATGAGCAGTTCTTC

J gene: TRBJ2-7
D gene: TRBD2
V gene: TRBV27
clone size: few
CDR3 protein: CASSTTSGSSYEQYF
CDR3 DNA: TGTGCCAGCAGCACGACTAGCGGGAGCTCCTACGAGCAGTACTTC

J gene: TRBJ1-6
D gene: NA
V gene: TRBV30
clone size: NA
CDR3 protein: CAWSVRRLFHNSPLHF
CDR3 DNA: TGTGCCTGGAGTGTACGAAGACTCTTTCATAATTCACCCCTCCACTTT

J gene: TRBJ2-2
D gene: NA
V gene: TRBV27
clone size: NA
CDR3 protein: CASSNTGELFF
CDR3 DNA: TGTGCCAGCAGTAACACCGGGGAGCTGTTTTTT

J gene: TRBJ1-1
D gene: NA
V gene: TRBV25-1
clone size: NA
CDR3 protein: CASSGQGITEAFF
CDR3 DNA: TGTGCCAGCAGTGGTCAGGGGATCACTGAAGCTTTCTTT

J gene: TRBJ2-2
D gene: TRBD1
V gene: TRBV15
clone size: NA
CDR3 protein: CATSRDRGGITGELFF
CDR3 DNA: TGTGCCACCAGCCGGGACAGGGGGGGGATCACCGGGGAGCTGTTTTTT

J gene: TRBJ1-1
D gene: NA
V gene: TRBV28
clone size: NA
CDR3 protein: CASSFSGDRSAFF
CDR3 DNA: TGTGCCAGCAGTTTCTCAGGGGATAGATCGGCTTTCTTT

J gene: TRBJ1-1
D gene: TRBD1
V gene: TRBV2
clone size: NA
CDR3 protein: CASRDRGEAFF
CDR3 DNA: TGTGCCAGCAGAGACAGGGGGGAAGCTTTCTTT

J gene: TRBJ2-3
D gene: NA
V gene: TRBV15
clone size: NA
CDR3 protein: CATSTYRSSTDTQYF
CDR3 DNA: TGTGCCACCAGCACTTACAGGAGTAGCACAGATACGCAGTATTTT

J gene: TRBJ1-5
D gene: TRBD1
V gene: TRBV5-1
clone size: NA
CDR3 protein: CASSLGDRDDQPQHF
CDR3 DNA: TGCGCCAGCAGCTTGGGGGACAGGGACGATCAGCCCCAGCATTTT

J gene: TRBJ2-7
D gene: TRBD1
V gene: TRBV7-8
clone size: NA
CDR3 protein: CASSLTATGVAYEQYF
CDR3 DNA: TGTGCCAGCAGCTTAACAGCAACAGGGGTGGCCTACGAGCAGTACTTC

J gene: TRBJ2-7
D gene: TRBD1
V gene: TRBV5-8
clone size: once
CDR3 protein: CASSPWTGPQSEQYF
CDR3 DNA: TGTGCCAGCAGCCCTTGGACAGGCCCACAAAGCGAGCAGTACTTC

J gene: TRBJ2-3
D gene: NA
V gene: TRBV9
clone size: NA
CDR3 protein: CASSPDGRGSTDTQYF
CDR3 DNA: TGTGCCAGCAGCCCCGATGGGCGCGGGAGCACAGATACGCAGTATTTT

J gene: TRBJ1-2
D gene: NA
V gene: TRBV20-1
clone size: NA
CDR3 protein: CRPGGIRGYTF
CDR3 DNA: TGCAGACCCGGGGGAATACGGGGCTACACCTTC

J gene: TRBJ1-1
D gene: NA
V gene: TRBV7-9
clone size: NA
CDR3 protein: CASSLALANEAFF
CDR3 DNA: TGTGCCAGCAGCTTAGCGCTGGCCAATGAAGCTTTCTTT

J gene: TRBJ2-7
D gene: TRBD2
V gene: TRBV19
clone size: once
CDR3 protein: CASSNSGGPLSYEQYF
CDR3 DNA: TGTGCCAGTAGTAATAGCGGGGGGCCTCTCTCCTACGAGCAGTACTTC

J gene: TRBJ2-2
D gene: NA
V gene: TRBV3-1/TRBV3-2
clone size: once
CDR3 protein: CASSQDYGKFTGELFF
CDR3 DNA: TGTGCCAGCAGCCAAGATTACGGGAAGTTCACCGGGGAGCTGTTTTTT

J gene: TRBJ2-7
D gene: NA
V gene: TRBV28
clone size: NA
CDR3 protein: CASSLGRSVSSYEQYF
CDR3 DNA: TGTGCCAGCAGTTTGGGGCGCTCGGTTAGCTCCTACGAGCAGTACTTC

J gene: TRBJ1-2
D gene: NA
V gene: TRBV7-2
clone size: NA
CDR3 protein: CASSPGGSHYGYTF
CDR3 DNA: TGTGCCAGCAGCCCCGGCGGGAGCCACTATGGCTACACCTTC

J gene: TRBJ2-2
D gene: NA
V gene: TRBV6-5
clone size: NA
CDR3 protein: CASSYKGFPRELFF
CDR3 DNA: TGTGCCAGCAGTTATAAGGGGTTCCCCCGGGAGCTGTTTTTT

J gene: TRBJ1-2
D gene: NA
V gene: TRBV27
clone size: NA
CDR3 protein: CASSLKAGYGYTF
CDR3 DNA: TGTGCCAGCAGTTTGAAGGCAGGCTATGGCTACACCTTC

J gene: TRBJ1-1
D gene: TRBD1
V gene: TRBV18
clone size: NA
CDR3 protein: CASSPMEGGAFLDTEAFF
CDR3 DNA: TGTGCCAGCTCACCAATGGAAGGGGGCGCTTTCTTGGACACTGAAGCTTTCTTT

J gene: TRBJ1-1
D gene: NA
V gene: TRBV6-5
clone size: NA
CDR3 protein: CASSITGKGRTEAFF
CDR3 DNA: TGTGCCAGCAGTATAACAGGGAAAGGGAGGACTGAAGCTTTCTTT

J gene: TRBJ2-7
D gene: TRBD1
V gene: TRBV30
clone size: NA
CDR3 protein: CASDRGYEQYF
CDR3 DNA: TGTGCCTCAGACAGGGGCTACGAGCAGTACTTC

J gene: TRBJ2-5
D gene: TRBD1
V gene: TRBV5-4
clone size: NA
CDR3 protein: CASSLFYRGRETQYF
CDR3 DNA: TGTGCCAGCAGCTTGTTTTACAGGGGGCGAGAGACCCAGTACTTC

J gene: TRBJ2-5
D gene: NA
V gene: TRBV6-5
clone size: NA
CDR3 protein: CANPLGEQETQYF
CDR3 DNA: TGTGCCAATCCCCTGGGGGAGCAAGAGACCCAGTACTTC

J gene: TRBJ2-1
D gene: TRBD2
V gene: TRBV7-8
clone size: NA
CDR3 protein: CASSLGGAGGSYNEQFF
CDR3 DNA: TGTGCCAGCAGCTTAGGGGGAGCGGGGGGTTCTTACAATGAGCAGTTCTTC

J gene: TRBJ2-7
D gene: TRBD1
V gene: TRBV5-5
clone size: NA
CDR3 protein: CASSFLEGQGRYEQYF
CDR3 DNA: TGTGCCAGCAGCTTTCTAGAGGGACAGGGGAGGTACGAGCAGTACTTC

J gene: TRBJ2-3
D gene: NA
V gene: TRBV19
clone size: NA
CDR3 protein: CASSIRRDGVTDTQYF
CDR3 DNA: TGTGCCAGTAGTATCCGCCGGGACGGGGTAACAGATACGCAGTATTTT

J gene: TRBJ2-5
D gene: NA
V gene: TRBV5-1
clone size: NA
CDR3 protein: CASRPGQPQETQYF
CDR3 DNA: TGCGCCAGCAGGCCGGGACAACCACAAGAGACCCAGTACTTC

J gene: TRBJ2-3
D gene: NA
V gene: TRBV28
clone size: NA
CDR3 protein: CASTFNRGGSSSTDTQYF
CDR3 DNA: TGTGCCAGCACCTTCAACAGGGGAGGGAGTTCTAGCACAGATACGCAGTATTTT

J gene: TRBJ1-2
D gene: NA
V gene: TRBV30
clone size: NA
CDR3 protein: CAWRADGYTF
CDR3 DNA: TGTGCCTGGAGAGCAGACGGCTACACCTTC